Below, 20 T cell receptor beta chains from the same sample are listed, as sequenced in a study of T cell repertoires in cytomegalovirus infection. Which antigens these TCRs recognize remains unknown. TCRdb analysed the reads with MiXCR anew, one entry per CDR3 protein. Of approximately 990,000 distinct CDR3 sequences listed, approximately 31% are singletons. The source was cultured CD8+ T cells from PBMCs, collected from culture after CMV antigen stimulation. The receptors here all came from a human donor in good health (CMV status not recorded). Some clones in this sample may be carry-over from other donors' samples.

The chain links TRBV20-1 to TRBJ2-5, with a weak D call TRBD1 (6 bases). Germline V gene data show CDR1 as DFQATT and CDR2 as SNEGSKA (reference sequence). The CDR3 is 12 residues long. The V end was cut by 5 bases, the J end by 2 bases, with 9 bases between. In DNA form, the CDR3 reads TGCAGTGCTCCGACAGGTCAAGAGACCCAGTACTTC. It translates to CSAPTGQETQYF.

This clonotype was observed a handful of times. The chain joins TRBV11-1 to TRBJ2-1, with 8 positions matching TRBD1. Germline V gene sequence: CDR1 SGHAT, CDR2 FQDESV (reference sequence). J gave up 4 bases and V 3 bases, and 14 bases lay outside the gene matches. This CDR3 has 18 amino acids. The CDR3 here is CASSFNWLGTGLYNEQFF. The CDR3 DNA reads TGTGCCAGCAGCTTTAATTGGTTGGGGACAGGATTATACAATGAGCAGTTCTTC. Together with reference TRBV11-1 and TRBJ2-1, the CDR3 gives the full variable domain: EAEVAQSPRYKITEKSQAVAFWCDPISGHATLYWYRQILGQGPELLVQFQDESVVDDSQLPKDRFSAERLKGVDSTLKIQPAELGDSAMYLCASSFNWLGTGLYNEQFFGPGTRLTVL.

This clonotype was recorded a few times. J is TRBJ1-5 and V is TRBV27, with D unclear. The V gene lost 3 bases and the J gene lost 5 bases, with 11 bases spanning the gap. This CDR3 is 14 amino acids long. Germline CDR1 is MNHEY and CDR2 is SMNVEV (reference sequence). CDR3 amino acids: CASSFEGPHQPQHF. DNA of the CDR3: TGTGCCAGCAGTTTTGAAGGCCCCCATCAGCCCCAGCATTTT.

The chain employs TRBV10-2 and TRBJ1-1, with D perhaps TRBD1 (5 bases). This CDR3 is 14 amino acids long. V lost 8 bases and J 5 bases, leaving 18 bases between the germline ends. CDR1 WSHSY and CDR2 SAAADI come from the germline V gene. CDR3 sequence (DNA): TGCGCCAGCTTAGGGACCTCAAAAGGAACTGAAGCTTTCTTT. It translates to CASLGTSKGTEAFF.

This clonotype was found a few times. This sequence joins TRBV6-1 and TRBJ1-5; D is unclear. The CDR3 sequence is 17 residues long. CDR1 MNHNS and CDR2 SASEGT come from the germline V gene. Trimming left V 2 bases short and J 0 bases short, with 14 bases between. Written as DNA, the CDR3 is TGTGCCAGCAGTGAAAGATCCAGGCTTTATAGCAATCAGCCCCAGCATTTT. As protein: CASSERSRLYSNQPQHF.

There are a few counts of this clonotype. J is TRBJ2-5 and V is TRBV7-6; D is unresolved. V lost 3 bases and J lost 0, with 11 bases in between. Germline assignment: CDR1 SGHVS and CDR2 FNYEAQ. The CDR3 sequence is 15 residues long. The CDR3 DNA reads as TGTGCCAGCAGCTTCCTCCCTGGATACCAAGAGACCCAGTACTTC. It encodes CASSFLPGYQETQYF.

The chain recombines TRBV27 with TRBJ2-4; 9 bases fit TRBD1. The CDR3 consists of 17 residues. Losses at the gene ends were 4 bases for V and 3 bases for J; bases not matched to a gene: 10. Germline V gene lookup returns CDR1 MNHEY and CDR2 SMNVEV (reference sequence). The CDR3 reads CASSSPQGAYVKNIQYF. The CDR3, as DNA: TGTGCCAGCAGTTCCCCACAGGGGGCTTATGTCAAAAACATTCAGTACTTC.

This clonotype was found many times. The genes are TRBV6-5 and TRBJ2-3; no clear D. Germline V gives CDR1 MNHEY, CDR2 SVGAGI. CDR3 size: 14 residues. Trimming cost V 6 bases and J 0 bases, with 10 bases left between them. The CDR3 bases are TGTGCCAGCAGGTTCCGGGTGAGCACAGATACGCAGTATTTT. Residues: CASRFRVSTDTQYF.

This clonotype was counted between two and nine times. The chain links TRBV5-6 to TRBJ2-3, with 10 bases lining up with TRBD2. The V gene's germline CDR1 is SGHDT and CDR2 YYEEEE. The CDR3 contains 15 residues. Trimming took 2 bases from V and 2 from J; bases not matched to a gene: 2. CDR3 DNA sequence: TGTGCCAGCAGCTTAGGGACTAGCGTCACAGATACGCAGTATTTT. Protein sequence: CASSLGTSVTDTQYF.

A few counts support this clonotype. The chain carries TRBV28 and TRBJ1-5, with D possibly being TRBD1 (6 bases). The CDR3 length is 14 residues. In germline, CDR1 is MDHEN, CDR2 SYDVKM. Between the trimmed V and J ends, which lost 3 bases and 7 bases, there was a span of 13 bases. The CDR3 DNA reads TGTGCCAGCAGTTTCCGGGGGGCCCAACAGCCCCAGCATTTT. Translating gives CASSFRGAQQPQHF.

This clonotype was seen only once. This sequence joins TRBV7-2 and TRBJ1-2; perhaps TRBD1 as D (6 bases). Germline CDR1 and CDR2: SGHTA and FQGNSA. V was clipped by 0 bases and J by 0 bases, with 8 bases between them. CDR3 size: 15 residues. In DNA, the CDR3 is TGTGCCAGCAGCTTAGCGGACAGTACTAACTATGGCTACACCTTC. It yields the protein CASSLADSTNYGYTF.

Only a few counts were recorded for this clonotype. The CDR3 loop is CASSEGMFGYEQYF. In nucleotides, the CDR3 is TGTGCCAGCAGTGAAGGGATGTTTGGATACGAGCAGTACTTC. The rearrangement joins TRBV6-1 to TRBJ2-7; D not certain. The CDR3 extends over 14 amino acids. V gave up 1 base and J gave up 4 bases, with 11 bases separating them. Looked up from germline, CDR1 is MNHNS and CDR2 is SASEGT.

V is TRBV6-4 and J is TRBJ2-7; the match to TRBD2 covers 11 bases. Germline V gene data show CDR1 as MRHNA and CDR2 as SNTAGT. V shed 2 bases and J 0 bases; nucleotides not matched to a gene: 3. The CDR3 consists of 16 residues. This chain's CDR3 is CASSDAGLAGSYEQYV. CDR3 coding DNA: TGTGCCAGCAGTGACGCCGGACTAGCGGGCTCCTACGAGCAGTACGTC.

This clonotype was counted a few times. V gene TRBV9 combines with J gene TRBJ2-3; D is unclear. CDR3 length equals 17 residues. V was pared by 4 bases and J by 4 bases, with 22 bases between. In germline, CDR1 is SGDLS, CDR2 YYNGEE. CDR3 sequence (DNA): TGTGCCAGCAGCACCTACTCCGGGCCTTCCCCGTCAGATACGCAGTATTTT. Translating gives CASSTYSGPSPSDTQYF. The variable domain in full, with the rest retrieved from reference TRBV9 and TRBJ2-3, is DSGVTQTPKHLITATGQRVTLRCSPRSGDLSVYWYQQSLDQGLQFLIQYYNGEERAKGNILERFSAQQFPDLHSELNLSSLELGDSALYFCASSTYSGPSPSDTQYFGPGTRLTVL.

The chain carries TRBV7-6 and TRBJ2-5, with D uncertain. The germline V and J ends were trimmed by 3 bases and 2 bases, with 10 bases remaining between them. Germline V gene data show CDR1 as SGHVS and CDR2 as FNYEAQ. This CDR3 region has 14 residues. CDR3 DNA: TGTGCCAGCAGCTTCGAGACTGCACAAGAGACCCAGTACTTC. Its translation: CASSFETAQETQYF. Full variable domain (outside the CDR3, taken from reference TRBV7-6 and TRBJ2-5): GAGVSQSPRYKVTKRGQDVALRCDPISGHVSLYWYRQALGQGPEFLTYFNYEAQQDKSGLPNDRFSAERPEGSISTLTIQRTEQRDSAMYRCASSFETAQETQYFGPGTRLLVL.

This CDR3 is CSAGQGPQETQYF. As DNA, the CDR3 is TGCAGCGCAGGACAGGGCCCCCAAGAGACCCAGTACTTC. The chain combines TRBV29-1 with TRBJ2-5, with 8 bases that match TRBD1. Germline V gene lookup returns CDR1 SQVTM and CDR2 ANQGSEA. This CDR3 has 13 residues. V gave up 7 bases and J gave up 1 base; unmatched junction bases: 5. The entire variable domain, with the rest obtained from reference TRBV29-1 and TRBJ2-5, is as follows: SAVISQKPSRDICQRGTSLTIQCQVDSQVTMMFWYRQQPGQSLTLIATANQGSEATYESGFVIDKFPISRPNLTFSTLTVSNMSPEDSSIYLCSAGQGPQETQYFGPGTRLLVL.

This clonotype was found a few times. This CDR3 reads CASSGDRGRHEQYV. In nucleotides, the CDR3 is TGTGCCAGCAGCGGCGACAGGGGGCGGCACGAGCAGTACGTC. The rearrangement links TRBV5-4 to TRBJ2-7; TRBD1 aligns across 10 bases. V dropped 4 bases and J dropped 5; count of bases not matched to a gene: 6. This CDR3 is built from 14 residues. The germline gives CDR1 SGHNT, CDR2 YYREEE (reference sequence).

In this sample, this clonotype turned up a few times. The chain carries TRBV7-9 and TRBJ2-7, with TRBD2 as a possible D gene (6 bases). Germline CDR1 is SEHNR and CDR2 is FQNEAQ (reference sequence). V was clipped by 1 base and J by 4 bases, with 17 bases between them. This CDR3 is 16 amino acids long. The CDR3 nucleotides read TGTGCCAGCAGCTTAGAGCAACGCGGGGCGCGTTACGAGCAGTACTTC. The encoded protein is CASSLEQRGARYEQYF.

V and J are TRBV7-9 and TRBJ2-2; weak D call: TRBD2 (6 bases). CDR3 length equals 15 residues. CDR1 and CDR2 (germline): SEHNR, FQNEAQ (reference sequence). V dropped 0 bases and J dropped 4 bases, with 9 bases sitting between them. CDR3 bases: TGTGCCAGCAGCTTAGCTGACGGGGGCACCGGGGAGCTGTTTTTT. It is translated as CASSLADGGTGELFF.

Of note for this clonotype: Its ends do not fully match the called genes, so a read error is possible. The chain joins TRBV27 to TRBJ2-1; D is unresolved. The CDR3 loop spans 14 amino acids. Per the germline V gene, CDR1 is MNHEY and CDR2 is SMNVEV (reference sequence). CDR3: CAGSLIVPYNEQFF. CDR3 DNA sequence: TGTGCCGGCAGTTTGATAGTTCCCTACAATGAGCAGTTCTTC.